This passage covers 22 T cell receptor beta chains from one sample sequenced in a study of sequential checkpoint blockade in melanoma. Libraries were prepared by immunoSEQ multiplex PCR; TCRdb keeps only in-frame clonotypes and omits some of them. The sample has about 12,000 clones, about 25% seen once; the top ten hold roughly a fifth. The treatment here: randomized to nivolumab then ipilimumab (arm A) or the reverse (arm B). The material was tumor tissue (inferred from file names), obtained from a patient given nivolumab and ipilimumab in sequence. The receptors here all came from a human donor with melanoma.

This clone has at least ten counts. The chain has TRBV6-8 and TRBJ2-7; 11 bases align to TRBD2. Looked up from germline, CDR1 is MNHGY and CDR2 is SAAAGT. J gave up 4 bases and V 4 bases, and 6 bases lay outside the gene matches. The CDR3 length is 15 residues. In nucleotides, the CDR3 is TGTGCCAGCAGTTCCGGGACTAGCGGACGTTACGAGCAGTACTTC. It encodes CASSSGTSGRYEQYF.

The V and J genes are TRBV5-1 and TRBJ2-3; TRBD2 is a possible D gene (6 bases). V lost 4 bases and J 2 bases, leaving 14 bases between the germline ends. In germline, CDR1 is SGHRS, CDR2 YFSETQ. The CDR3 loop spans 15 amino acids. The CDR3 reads CASSLASADTDTQYF. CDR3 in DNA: TGCGCCAGCAGCCTAGCTAGCGCAGACACAGATACGCAGTATTTT.

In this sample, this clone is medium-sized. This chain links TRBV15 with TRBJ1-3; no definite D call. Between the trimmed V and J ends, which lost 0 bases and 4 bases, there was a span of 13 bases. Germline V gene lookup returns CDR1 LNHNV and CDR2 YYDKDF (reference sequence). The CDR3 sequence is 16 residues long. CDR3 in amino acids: CATSRDPPRVGNTIYF. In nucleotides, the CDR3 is TGTGCCACCAGCAGAGACCCCCCGAGGGTAGGAAACACCATATATTTT.

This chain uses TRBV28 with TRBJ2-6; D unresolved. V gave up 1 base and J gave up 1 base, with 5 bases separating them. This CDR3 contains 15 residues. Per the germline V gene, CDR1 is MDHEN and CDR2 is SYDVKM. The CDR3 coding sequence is TGTGCCAGCAGTTTATTAGGGTCTGGGGCCAACGTCCTGACTTTC. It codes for CASSLLGSGANVLTF.

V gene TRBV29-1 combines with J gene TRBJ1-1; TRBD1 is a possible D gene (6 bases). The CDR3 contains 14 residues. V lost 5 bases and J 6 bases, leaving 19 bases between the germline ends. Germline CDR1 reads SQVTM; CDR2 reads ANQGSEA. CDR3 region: CSVRGGTGSAEAFF. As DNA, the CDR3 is TGCAGCGTTAGGGGGGGAACCGGTAGTGCTGAAGCTTTCTTT.

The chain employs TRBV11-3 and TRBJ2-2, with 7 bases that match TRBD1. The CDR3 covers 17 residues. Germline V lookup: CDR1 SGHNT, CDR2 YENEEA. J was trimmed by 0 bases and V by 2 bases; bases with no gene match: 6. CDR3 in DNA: TGTGCCAGCAGCTTACCACAGGGGACCGCGAACACCGGGGAGCTGTTTTTT. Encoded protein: CASSLPQGTANTGELFF.

The CDR3 here is CASSLSHTGGEKLFF. In nucleotides, the CDR3 is TGTGCCAGCAGCTTATCCCATACAGGGGGTGAAAAACTGTTTTTT. The V and J genes are TRBV11-3 and TRBJ1-4; 8 positions match TRBD1. The V gene end was trimmed by 2 bases and the J gene end by 7 bases; junction bases not matched to a gene: 6. Germline V lookup: CDR1 SGHNT, CDR2 YENEEA. CDR3 length equals 15 residues.

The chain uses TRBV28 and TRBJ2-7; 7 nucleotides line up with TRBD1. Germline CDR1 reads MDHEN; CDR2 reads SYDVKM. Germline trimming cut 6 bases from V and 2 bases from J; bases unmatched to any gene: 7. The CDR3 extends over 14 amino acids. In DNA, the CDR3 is TGTGCCAGCAGCCAGACAGGGCTCCCCTACGAGCAGTACGTC. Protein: CASSQTGLPYEQYV.

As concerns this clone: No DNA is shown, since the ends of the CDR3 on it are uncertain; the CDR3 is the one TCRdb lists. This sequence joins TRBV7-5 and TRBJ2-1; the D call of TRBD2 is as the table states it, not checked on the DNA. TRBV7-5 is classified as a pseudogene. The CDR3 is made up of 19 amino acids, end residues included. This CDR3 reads CASSSVVAGGSKSYNEQFF.

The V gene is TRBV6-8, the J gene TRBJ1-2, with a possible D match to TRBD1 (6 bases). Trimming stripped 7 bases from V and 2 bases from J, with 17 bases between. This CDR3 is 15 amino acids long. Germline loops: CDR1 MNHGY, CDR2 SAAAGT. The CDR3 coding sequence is TGTGCCAGCACCCAATACGGGGGGGGCAACTATGGCTACACCTTC. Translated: CASTQYGGGNYGYTF.

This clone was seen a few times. DNA of the CDR3: TGTGCCAGCAGTGAGAGACAGGGGGCGATAGGATCCTACAATGAGCAGTTCTTC. Its protein product is CASSERQGAIGSYNEQFF. The rearrangement joins TRBV6-7 to TRBJ2-1; TRBD1 agrees at 10 bases. TRBV6-7 is recorded as an ORF, its role being uncertain. The CDR3 runs 18 residues. V was pared by 5 bases and J by 1 base, with 11 bases of the junction left unmatched.

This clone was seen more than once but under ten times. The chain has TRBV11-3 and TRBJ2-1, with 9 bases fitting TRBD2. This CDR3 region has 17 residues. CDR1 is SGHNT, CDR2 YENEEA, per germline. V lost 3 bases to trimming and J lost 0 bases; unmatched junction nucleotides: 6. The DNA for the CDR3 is TGTGCCAGCAGCTTCCCGCTAGCGGGGTTCTCCTACAATGAGCAGTTCTTC. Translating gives CASSFPLAGFSYNEQFF.

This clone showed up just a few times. The CDR3 here is CASSPRRGGYEQYV. CDR3 DNA: TGTGCCAGCAGTCCCCGCAGGGGGGGCTACGAGCAGTACGTC. The J gene is TRBJ2-7, the V gene TRBV6-8, with D perhaps matching TRBD1 or TRBD2 (7 bases each). CDR1 and CDR2 (germline): MNHGY, SAAAGT. Trimming removed 5 bases at V and 3 bases at J, with 14 bases between. The CDR3 is 14 residues long.

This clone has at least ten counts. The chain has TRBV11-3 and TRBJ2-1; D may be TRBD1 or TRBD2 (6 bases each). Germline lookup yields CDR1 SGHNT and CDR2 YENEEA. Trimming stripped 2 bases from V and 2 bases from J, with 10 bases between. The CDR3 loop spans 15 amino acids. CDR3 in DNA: TGTGCCAGCAGCTTAAGGGGGGCCACCTACAATGAGCAGTTCTTC. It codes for CASSLRGATYNEQFF. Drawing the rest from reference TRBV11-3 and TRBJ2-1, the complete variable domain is EAGVVQSPRYKIIEKKQPVAFWCNPISGHNTLYWYLQNLGQGPELLIRYENEEAVDDSQLPKDRFSAERLKGVDSTLKIQPAELGDSAVYLCASSLRGATYNEQFFGPGTRLTVL.

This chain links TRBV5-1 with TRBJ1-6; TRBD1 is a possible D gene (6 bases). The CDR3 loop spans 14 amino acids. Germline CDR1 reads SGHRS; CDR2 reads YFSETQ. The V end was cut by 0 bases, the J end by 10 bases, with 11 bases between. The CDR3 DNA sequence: TGCGCCAGCAGCTTGGACAGGGTCAACTCACCCCTCCACTTT. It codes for CASSLDRVNSPLHF.

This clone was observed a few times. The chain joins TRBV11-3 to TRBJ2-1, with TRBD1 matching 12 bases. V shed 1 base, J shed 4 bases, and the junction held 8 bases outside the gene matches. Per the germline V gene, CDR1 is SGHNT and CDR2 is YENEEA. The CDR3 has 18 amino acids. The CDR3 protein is CASSLVPGQGAGYNEQFF. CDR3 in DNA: TGTGCCAGCAGCTTAGTCCCGGGACAGGGGGCGGGTTACAATGAGCAGTTCTTC.

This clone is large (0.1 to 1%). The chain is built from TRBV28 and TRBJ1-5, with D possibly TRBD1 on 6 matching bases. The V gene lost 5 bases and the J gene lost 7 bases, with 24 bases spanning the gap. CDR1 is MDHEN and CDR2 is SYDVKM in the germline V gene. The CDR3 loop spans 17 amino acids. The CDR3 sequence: CASSNVGRQEVIQPQHF. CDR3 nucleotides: TGTGCCAGCAGTAACGTCGGGAGACAGGAGGTCATCCAGCCCCAGCATTTT.

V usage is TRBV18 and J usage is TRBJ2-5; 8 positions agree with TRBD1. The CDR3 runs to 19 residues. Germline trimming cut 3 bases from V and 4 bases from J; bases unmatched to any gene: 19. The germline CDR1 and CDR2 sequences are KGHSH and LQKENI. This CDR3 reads CASSPSPWTGKYVRETQYF. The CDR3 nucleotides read TGTGCCAGCTCACCCTCCCCGTGGACAGGGAAGTATGTCAGAGAGACCCAGTACTTC.

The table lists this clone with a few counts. For the CDR3, the DNA is TGTGCCAGCAGTGGACGGTGGGAGAACACTGAAGCTTTCTTT. Translation gives CASSGRWENTEAFF. The chain couples TRBV6-8 to TRBJ1-1; no reliable D call. From germline, CDR1 is MNHGY and CDR2 SAAAGT. The germline V and J ends were trimmed by 5 bases and 1 base, with 11 bases remaining between them. The CDR3 sequence is 14 residues long.

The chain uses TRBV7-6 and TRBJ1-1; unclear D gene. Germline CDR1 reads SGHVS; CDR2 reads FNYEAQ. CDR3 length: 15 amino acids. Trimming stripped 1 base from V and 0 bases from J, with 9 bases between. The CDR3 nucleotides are TGTGCCAGCAGCTTAGGCCGCAGCATGAACACTGAAGCTTTCTTT. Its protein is CASSLGRSMNTEAFF.

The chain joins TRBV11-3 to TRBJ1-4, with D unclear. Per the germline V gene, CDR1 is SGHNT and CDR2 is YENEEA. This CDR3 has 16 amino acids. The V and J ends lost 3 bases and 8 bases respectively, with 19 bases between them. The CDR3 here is CASSLEFPPQTEKLFF. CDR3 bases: TGTGCCAGCAGCTTGGAATTTCCCCCACAGACGGAAAAACTGTTTTTT.

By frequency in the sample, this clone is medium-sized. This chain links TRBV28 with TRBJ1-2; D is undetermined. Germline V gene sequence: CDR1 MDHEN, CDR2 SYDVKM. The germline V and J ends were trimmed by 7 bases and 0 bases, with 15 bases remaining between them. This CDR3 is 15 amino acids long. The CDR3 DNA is TGTGCCAGCACCCCACCGGCCGATGCTAACTATGGCTACACCTTC. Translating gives CASTPPADANYGYTF.